These T cell receptor beta chains were read from a single sample in a study of identical twins. TCRdb ran MiXCR on the 5' RACE reads and lists one entry per CDR3 protein. The sample has 700,000 or so distinct CDR3 sequences, around 20% seen once; the top ten hold roughly 4%. These same records also appear under a second study, on T cells expressing NK-cell markers.

What was sequenced was PBMCs. Receptor source: a young woman in good health. CDR3s include the opening cysteine and the closing phenylalanine or tryptophan. D genes are given only for firm matches. Expanded clones are given a class, and other clones once, few, many or no size at all.

-	TRBV12-3/TRBV12-4	-	TRBJ2-1	CASSDYEKTERPRNYNEQFF	TGTGCCAGCAGTGACTACGAAAAAACAGAGAGACCAAGGAACTACAATGAGCAGTTCTTC
-	TRBV29-1	TRBD1	TRBJ1-1	CSVEKGQKNTEAFF	TGCAGCGTTGAAAAGGGACAGAAGAACACTGAAGCTTTCTTT
-	TRBV7-9	-	TRBJ2-1	CASSAKSRDTGGNEQFF	TGTGCCAGCAGCGCCAAGTCCCGGGACACCGGGGGGAATGAGCAGTTCTTC
-	TRBV29-1	-	TRBJ2-7	CSVETEAYEQYF	TGCAGCGTTGAGACAGAAGCGTACGAGCAGTACTTC
few	TRBV10-3	TRBD2	TRBJ2-1	CAIRTSGRGSSYNEQFF	TGTGCCATCAGGACTAGCGGGAGGGGAAGCTCCTACAATGAGCAGTTCTTC
-	TRBV4-1	TRBD1	TRBJ2-7	CASSLPGQGVHEQYF	TGCGCCAGCAGCCTCCCGGGACAGGGTGTCCACGAGCAGTACTTC
few	TRBV28	-	TRBJ2-4	CASSLALGTTDNKNIQYF	TGTGCCAGCAGTTTGGCCCTGGGTACCACTGATAATAAAAACATTCAGTACTTC
few	TRBV12-3/TRBV12-4	-	TRBJ2-1	CASSLGSSEQFF	TGTGCCAGCAGTTTGGGTAGTAGTGAGCAGTTCTTC
-	TRBV27	TRBD2	TRBJ2-3	CASSLLSGGTPDTQYF	TGTGCCAGCAGTTTATTGAGCGGGGGAACCCCAGATACGCAGTATTTT
-	TRBV29-1	-	TRBJ2-2	CSVGAAGAGELFF	TGCAGCGTGGGGGCCGCGGGGGCCGGGGAGCTGTTTTTT
-	TRBV19	-	TRBJ2-4	CASSIVVGIAKNIQYF	TGTGCCAGTAGTATCGTGGTCGGAATAGCCAAAAACATTCAGTACTTC
-	TRBV5-6	-	TRBJ2-7	CASGPGTNYEQYF	TGTGCCAGCGGCCCGGGGACAAACTACGAGCAGTACTTC
-	TRBV6-1	TRBD1	TRBJ2-7	CASSGTGRNYEQYF	TGTGCCAGCAGTGGGACAGGGAGGAACTACGAGCAGTACTTC
-	TRBV20-1	TRBD2	TRBJ2-1	CSAVGTSGIVRNEQFF	TGCAGTGCTGTCGGGACTAGCGGGATTGTTAGGAATGAGCAGTTCTTC
-	TRBV10-3	-	TRBJ1-3	CASRRHGNTIYF	TGTGCCTCCCGACGCCATGGAAACACCATATATTTT
many	TRBV27	TRBD2	TRBJ2-3	CASSSGLAETDTQYF	TGTGCCAGCAGTTCGGGGCTAGCGGAGACAGATACGCAGTATTTT
-	TRBV5-6	-	TRBJ2-3	CASSFKGTDTPYF	TGTGCCAGCAGCTTCAAGGGAACAGATACGCCGTATTTT
few	TRBV9	-	TRBJ2-7	CASSVGTDATYEQYF	TGTGCCAGCAGCGTAGGGACGGACGCTACCTACGAGCAGTACTTC
few	TRBV20-1	-	TRBJ2-7	CSARAKGSSVEQYF	TGCAGTGCTAGAGCGAAGGGCAGTTCTGTCGAGCAGTACTTC
few	TRBV12-3/TRBV12-4	TRBD1	TRBJ1-1	CASSIGAGGFENTEAFF	TGTGCCAGCAGCATAGGGGCAGGGGGCTTCGAGAACACTGAAGCTTTCTTT
few	TRBV7-6	-	TRBJ2-5	CASSRGTEQETQYF	TGTGCCAGCAGCCGCGGGACAGAACAAGAGACCCAGTACTTC
many	TRBV20-1	-	TRBJ2-6	CSASGGAGANVLTF	TGCAGTGCTAGCGGGGGAGCTGGGGCCAACGTCCTGACTTTC
-	TRBV5-6	-	TRBJ1-1	CASSFGGALTEAFF	TGTGCCAGCAGCTTCGGGGGGGCACTGACTGAAGCTTTCTTT
-	TRBV20-1	-	TRBJ1-5	CSAREADSNQPQHF	TGCAGTGCTAGAGAGGCAGATAGCAATCAGCCCCAGCATTTT
few	TRBV4-2	TRBD2	TRBJ2-5	CASSQDSGGALRETQYF	TGTGCCAGCAGCCAAGATAGCGGGGGGGCGTTGAGGGAGACCCAGTACTTC
few	TRBV6-1	-	TRBJ2-2	CASRKSWNTGELFF	TGTGCCAGCAGGAAGTCGTGGAACACCGGGGAGCTGTTTTTT
-	TRBV5-1	-	TRBJ2-3	CASSDRQIKSTDTQYF	TGCGCCAGCAGCGACCGACAGATAAAGAGCACAGATACGCAGTATTTT
many	TRBV5-1	-	TRBJ2-3	CASSLNNPTDTQYF	TGCGCCAGCAGCTTAAATAACCCCACAGATACGCAGTATTTT
few	TRBV6-4	-	TRBJ1-1	CASIPGENITEAFF	TGTGCCAGCATCCCCGGGGAGAATATCACTGAAGCTTTCTTT
-	TRBV5-1	-	TRBJ2-2	CASSLVRRSNTGELFF	TGCGCCAGCAGCTTGGTGCGGAGGTCGAACACCGGGGAGCTGTTTTTT
many	TRBV5-5	-	TRBJ2-5	CASSFTGETQYF	TGTGCCAGCAGCTTTACAGGAGAGACCCAGTACTTC
-	TRBV7-2	-	TRBJ2-3	CASSLEVSADTQYF	TGTGCCAGCAGCTTAGAGGTTTCAGCAGATACGCAGTATTTT
-	TRBV11-3	-	TRBJ1-1	CAVAVPGAREAFF	TGTGCCGTCGCGGTTCCGGGGGCGAGGGAAGCTTTCTTT
-	TRBV6-5	-	TRBJ2-6	CASSHQSSGANVLTF	TGTGCCAGCAGTCACCAATCTTCTGGGGCCAACGTCCTGACTTTC
many	TRBV15	-	TRBJ1-4	CATSRDKGLNEKLFF	TGTGCCACCAGCAGAGATAAGGGTCTAAACGAAAAACTGTTTTTT
many	TRBV6-4	TRBD1	TRBJ2-2	CASTIGIPGQGEYSPRTGELFF	TGTGCCAGCACCATTGGAATTCCGGGACAGGGGGAATATAGCCCGCGGACCGGGGAGCTGTTTTTT
-	TRBV12-3/TRBV12-4	TRBD1	TRBJ2-1	CATRRGTGSVAGNNEQFF	TGTGCCACCCGTCGCGGGACAGGGTCCGTGGCGGGGAACAATGAGCAGTTCTTC
many	TRBV20-1	-	TRBJ2-1	CSAKSLTRARNEQFF	TGCAGTGCCAAGTCCTTAACGCGGGCCCGTAATGAGCAGTTCTTC
few	TRBV21-1	-	TRBJ2-7	CASSKELEGGVEQYF	TGTGCCAGCAGCAAAGAATTGGAGGGAGGCGTCGAGCAGTACTTC
few	TRBV6-1	-	TRBJ2-1	CASRLSRGALKNEQFF	TGTGCCAGCAGGCTCTCCCGAGGAGCGCTGAAAAATGAGCAGTTCTTC
-	TRBV5-1	TRBD1	TRBJ2-1	CASSLWTGAYNEQFF	TGCGCCAGCAGCTTGTGGACAGGGGCCTACAATGAGCAGTTCTTC
-	TRBV20-1	TRBD2	TRBJ2-7	CSATGTTTYEQYF	TGCAGCGCTACCGGGACTACCACCTACGAGCAGTACTTC
few	TRBV9	-	TRBJ2-7	CASSAGVSSSSYEQYF	TGTGCCAGCAGCGCAGGCGTCTCTTCCTCCTCCTACGAGCAGTACTTC
-	TRBV7-2	-	TRBJ2-7	CASSPHAYEQYF	TGTGCCAGCAGCCCCCACGCCTACGAGCAGTACTTC